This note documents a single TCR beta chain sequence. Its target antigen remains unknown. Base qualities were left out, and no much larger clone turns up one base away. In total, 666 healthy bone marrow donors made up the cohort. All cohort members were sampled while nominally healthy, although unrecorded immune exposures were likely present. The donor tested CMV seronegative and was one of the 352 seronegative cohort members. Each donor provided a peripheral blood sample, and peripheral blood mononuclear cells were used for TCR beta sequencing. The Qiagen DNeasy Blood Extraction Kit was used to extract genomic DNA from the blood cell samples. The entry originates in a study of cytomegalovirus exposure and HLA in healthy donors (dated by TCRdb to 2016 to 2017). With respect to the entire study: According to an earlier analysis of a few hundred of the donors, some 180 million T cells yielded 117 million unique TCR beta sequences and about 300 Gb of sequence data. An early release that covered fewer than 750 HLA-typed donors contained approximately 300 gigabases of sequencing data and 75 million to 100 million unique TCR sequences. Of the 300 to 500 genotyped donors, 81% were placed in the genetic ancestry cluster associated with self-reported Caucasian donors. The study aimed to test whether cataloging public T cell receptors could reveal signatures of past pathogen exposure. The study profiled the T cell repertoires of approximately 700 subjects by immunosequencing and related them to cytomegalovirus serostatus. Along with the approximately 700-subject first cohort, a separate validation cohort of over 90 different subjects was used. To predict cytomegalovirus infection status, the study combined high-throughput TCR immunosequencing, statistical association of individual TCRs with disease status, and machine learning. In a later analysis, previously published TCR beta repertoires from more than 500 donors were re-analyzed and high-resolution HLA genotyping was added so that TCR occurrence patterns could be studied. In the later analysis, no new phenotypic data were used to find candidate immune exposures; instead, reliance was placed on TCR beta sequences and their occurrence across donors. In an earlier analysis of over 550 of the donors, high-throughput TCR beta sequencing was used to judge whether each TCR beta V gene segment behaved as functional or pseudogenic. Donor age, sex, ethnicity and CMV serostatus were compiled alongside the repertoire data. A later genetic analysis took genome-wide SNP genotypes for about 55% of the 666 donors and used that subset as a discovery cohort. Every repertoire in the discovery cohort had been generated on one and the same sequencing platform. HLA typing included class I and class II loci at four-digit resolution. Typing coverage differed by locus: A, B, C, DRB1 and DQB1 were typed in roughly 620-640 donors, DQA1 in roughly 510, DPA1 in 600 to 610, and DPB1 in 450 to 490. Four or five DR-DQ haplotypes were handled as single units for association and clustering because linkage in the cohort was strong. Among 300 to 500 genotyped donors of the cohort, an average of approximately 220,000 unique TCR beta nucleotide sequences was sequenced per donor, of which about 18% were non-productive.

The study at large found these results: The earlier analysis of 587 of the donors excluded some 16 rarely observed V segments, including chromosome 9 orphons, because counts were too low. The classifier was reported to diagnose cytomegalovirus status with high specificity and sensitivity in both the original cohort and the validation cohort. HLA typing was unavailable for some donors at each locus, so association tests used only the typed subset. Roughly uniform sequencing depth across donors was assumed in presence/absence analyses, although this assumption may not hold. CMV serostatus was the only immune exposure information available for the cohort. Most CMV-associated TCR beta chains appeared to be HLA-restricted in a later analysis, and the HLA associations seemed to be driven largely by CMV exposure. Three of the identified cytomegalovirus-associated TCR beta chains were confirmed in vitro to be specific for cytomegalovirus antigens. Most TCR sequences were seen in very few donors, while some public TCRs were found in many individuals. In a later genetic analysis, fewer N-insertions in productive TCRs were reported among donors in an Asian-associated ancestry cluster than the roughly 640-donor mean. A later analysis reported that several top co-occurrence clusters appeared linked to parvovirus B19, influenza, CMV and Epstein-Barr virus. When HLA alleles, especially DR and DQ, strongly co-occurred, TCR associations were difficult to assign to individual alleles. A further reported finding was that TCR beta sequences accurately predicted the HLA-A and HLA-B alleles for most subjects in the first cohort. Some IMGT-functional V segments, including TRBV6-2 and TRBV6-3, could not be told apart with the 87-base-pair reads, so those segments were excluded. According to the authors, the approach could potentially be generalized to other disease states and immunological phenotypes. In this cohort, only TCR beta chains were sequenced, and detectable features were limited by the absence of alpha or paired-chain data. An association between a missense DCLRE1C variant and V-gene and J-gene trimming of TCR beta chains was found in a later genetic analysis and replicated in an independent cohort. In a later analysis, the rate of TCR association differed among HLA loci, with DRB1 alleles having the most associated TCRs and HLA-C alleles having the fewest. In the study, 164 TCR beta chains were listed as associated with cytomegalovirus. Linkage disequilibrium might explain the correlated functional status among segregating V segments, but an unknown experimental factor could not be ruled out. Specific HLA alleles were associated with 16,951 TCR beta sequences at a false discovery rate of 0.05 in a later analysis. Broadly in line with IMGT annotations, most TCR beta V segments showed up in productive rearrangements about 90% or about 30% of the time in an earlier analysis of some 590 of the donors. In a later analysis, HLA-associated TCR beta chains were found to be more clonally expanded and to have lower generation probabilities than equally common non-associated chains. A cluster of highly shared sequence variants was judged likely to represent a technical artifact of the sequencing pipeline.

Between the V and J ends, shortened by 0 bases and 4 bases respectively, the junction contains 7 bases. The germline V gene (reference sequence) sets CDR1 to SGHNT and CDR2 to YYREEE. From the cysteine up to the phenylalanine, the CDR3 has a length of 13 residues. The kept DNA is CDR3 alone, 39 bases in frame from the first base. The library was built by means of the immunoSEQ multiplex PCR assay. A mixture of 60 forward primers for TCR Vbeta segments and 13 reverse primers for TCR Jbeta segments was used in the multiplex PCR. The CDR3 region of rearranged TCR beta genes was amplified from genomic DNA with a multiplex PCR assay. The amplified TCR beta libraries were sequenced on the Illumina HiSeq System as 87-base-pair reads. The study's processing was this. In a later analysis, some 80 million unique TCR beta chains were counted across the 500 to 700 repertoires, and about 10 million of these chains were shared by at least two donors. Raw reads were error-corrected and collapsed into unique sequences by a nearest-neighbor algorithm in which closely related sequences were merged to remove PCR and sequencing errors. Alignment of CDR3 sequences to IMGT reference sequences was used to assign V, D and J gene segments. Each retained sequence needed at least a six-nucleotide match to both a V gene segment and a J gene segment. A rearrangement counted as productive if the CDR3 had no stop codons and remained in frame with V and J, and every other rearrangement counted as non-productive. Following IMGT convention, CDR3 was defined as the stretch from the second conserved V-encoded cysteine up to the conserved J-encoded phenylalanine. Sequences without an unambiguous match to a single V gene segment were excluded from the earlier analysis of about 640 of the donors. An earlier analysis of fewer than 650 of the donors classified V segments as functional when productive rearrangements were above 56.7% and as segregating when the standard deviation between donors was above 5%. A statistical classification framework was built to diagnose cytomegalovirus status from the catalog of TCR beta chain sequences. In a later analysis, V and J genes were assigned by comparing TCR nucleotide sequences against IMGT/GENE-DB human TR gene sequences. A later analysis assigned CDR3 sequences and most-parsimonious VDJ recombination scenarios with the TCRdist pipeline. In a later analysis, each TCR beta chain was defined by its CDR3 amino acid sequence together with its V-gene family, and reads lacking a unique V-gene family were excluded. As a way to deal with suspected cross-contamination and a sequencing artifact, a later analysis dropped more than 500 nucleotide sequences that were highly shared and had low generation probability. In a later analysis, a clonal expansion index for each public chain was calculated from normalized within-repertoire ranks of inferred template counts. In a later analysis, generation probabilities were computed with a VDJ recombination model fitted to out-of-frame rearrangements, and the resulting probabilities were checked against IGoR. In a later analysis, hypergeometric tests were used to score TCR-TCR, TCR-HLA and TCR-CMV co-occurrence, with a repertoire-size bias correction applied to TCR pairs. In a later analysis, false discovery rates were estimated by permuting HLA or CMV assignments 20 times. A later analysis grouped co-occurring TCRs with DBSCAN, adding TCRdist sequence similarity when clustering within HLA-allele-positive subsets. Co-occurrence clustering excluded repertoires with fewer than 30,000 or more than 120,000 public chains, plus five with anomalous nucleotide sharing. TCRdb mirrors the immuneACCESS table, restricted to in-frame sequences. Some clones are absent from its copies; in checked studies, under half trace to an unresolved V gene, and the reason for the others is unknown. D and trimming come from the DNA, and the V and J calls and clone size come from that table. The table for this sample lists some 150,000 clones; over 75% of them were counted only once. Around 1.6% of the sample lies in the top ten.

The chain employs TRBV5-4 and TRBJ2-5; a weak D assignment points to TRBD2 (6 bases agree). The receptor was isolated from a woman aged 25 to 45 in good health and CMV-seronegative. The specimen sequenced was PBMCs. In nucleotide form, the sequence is TGTGCCAGCAGCTTGGAGCGGGCAGAGACCCAGTACTTC. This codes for CASSLERAETQYF.